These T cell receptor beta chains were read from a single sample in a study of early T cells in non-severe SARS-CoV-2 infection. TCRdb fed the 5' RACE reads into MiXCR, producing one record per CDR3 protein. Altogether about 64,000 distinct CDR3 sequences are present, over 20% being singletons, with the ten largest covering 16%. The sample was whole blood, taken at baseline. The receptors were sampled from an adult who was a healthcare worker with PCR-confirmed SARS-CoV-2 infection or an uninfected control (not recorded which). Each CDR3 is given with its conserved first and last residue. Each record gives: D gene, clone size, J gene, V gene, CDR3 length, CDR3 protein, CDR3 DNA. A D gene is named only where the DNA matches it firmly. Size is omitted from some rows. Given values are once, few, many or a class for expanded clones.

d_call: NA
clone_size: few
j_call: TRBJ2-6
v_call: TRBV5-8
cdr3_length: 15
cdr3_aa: CASRTLALDANVLTF
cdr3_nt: TGTGCCAGCAGGACCCTTGCTCTGGACGCCAACGTCCTGACTTTC

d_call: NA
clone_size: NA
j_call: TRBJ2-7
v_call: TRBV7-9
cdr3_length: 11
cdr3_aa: CASSLSNEQYF
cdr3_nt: TGTGCCAGCAGCTTGAGTAACGAGCAGTACTTC

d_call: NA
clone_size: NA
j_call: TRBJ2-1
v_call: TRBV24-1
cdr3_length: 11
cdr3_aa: CATSQGYEQFF
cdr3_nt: TGTGCCACCAGTCAGGGGTATGAGCAGTTCTTC

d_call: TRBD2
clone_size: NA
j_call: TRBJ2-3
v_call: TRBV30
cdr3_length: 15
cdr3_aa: CALVGLAGPTDTQYF
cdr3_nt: TGTGCCCTAGTTGGGCTAGCGGGGCCCACAGATACGCAGTATTTT

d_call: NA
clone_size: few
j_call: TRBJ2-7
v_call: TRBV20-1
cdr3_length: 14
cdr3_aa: CSVGAGSGGYKQYF
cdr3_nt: TGCAGTGTAGGGGCGGGGAGCGGTGGGTACAAGCAGTACTTC

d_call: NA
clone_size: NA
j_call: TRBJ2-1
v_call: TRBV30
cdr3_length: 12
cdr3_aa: CAWGLANDEQFF
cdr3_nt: TGTGCCTGGGGCCTAGCGAACGATGAGCAGTTCTTC

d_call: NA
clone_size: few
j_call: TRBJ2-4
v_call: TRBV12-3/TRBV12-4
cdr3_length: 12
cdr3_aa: CASSTSLNIQYF
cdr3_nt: TGTGCCAGCAGTACCAGTCTGAACATTCAGTACTTC

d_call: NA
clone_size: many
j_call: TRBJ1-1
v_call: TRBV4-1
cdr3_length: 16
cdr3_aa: CASSQRLRGDFGEAFF
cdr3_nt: TGCGCCAGCAGCCAAAGGTTACGAGGGGATTTCGGTGAAGCTTTCTTT

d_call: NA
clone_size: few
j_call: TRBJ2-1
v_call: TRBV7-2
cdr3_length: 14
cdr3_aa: CASSSGLPPGEQFF
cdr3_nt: TGTGCCAGCAGCTCGGGACTTCCCCCAGGGGAGCAGTTCTTC

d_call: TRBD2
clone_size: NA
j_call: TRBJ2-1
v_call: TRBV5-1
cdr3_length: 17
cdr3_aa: CASRVGLAGSSYNEQFF
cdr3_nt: TGCGCCAGCAGGGTGGGACTAGCGGGGTCATCCTACAATGAGCAGTTCTTC

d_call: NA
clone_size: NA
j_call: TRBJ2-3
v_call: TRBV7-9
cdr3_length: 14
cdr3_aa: CASSFFGSTDTQYF
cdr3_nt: TGTGCCAGCAGCTTCTTCGGTAGCACAGATACGCAGTATTTT

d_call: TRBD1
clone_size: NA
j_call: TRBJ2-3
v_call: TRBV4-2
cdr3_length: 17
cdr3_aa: CASSQLTGGIDTDTQYF
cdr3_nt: TGTGCCAGCAGCCAGCTGACAGGGGGCATTGACACAGATACGCAGTATTTT

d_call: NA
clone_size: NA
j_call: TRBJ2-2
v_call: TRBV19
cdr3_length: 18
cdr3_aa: CASSGRTSRGGHTGELFF
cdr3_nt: TGTGCCAGTAGTGGTAGAACAAGCCGAGGAGGTCACACCGGGGAGCTGTTTTTT

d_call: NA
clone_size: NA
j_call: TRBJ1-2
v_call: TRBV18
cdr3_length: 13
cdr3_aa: CASSPGPGDSYTF
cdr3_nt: TGTGCCAGCTCACCTGGACCGGGGGATAGCTACACCTTC

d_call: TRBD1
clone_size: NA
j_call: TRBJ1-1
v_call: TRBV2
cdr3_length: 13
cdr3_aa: CASSIQGGTEAFF
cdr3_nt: TGTGCCAGTAGCATACAGGGGGGGACTGAAGCTTTCTTT

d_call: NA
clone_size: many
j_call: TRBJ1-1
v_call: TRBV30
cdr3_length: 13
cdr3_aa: CAWSEQSNTEAFF
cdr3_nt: TGTGCCTGGAGTGAACAGTCGAACACTGAAGCTTTCTTT

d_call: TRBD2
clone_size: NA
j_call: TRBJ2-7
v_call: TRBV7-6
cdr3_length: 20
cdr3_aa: CASSLAWTSGGAHSSYEQYF
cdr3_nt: TGTGCCAGCAGCTTAGCGTGGACTAGCGGGGGGGCGCACAGCTCCTACGAGCAGTACTTC

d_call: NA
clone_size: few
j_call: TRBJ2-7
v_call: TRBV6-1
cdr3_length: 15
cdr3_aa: CASRRSRDSTYEQYF
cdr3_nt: TGTGCCAGCAGAAGGAGTCGGGACTCGACCTACGAGCAGTACTTC

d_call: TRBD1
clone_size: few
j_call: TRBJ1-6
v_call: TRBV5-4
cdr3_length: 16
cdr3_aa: CASSTGQGSMGSPLHF
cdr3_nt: TGTGCCAGCAGCACCGGACAGGGTTCGATGGGGTCACCCCTCCACTTT

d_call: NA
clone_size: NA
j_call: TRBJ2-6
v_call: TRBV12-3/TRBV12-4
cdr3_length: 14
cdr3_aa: CASGRGLGANVLTF
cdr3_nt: TGTGCCAGCGGAAGAGGGTTGGGGGCCAACGTCCTGACTTTC

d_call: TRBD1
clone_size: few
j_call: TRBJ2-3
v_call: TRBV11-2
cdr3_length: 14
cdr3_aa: CASSSTTGADTQYF
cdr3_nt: TGTGCCAGCAGCTCCACTACAGGGGCAGATACGCAGTATTTT

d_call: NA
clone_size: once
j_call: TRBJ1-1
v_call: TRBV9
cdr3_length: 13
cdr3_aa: CASGLQGNTEAFF
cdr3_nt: TGTGCCAGCGGCTTACAGGGGAACACTGAAGCTTTCTTT

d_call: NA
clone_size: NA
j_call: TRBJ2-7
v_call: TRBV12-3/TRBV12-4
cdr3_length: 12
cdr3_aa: CASSPPGNEQYF
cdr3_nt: TGTGCCAGCAGTCCCCCAGGGAACGAGCAGTACTTC

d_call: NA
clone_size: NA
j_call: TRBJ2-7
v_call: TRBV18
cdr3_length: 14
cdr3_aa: CASSPRDAPYEQYF
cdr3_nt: TGTGCCAGCTCACCAAGGGATGCCCCCTACGAGCAGTACTTC

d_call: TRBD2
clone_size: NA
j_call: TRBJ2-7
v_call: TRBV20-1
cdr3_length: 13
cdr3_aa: CSAQRGLSYEQYF
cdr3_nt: TGCAGTGCTCAGCGGGGCCTCTCCTACGAGCAGTACTTC

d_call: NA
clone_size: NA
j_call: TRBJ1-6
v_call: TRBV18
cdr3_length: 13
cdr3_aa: CASSRRGESPLHF
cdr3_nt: TGTGCCAGCTCCCGGAGGGGGGAGTCACCCCTCCACTTT

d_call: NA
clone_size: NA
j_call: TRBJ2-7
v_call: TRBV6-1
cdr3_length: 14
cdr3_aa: CASSARHGPYEQYF
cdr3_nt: TGTGCCAGCAGTGCCCGACACGGCCCCTACGAGCAGTACTTC

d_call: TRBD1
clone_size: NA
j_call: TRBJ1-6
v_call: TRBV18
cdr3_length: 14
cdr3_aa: CASSPPGQPSPLHF
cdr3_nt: TGTGCCAGCTCACCACCGGGACAGCCTTCACCCCTCCACTTT

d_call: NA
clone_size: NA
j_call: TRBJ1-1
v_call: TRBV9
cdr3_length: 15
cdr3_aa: CASSVGGQRVTEAFF
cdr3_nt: TGTGCCAGCAGCGTAGGGGGCCAGAGGGTCACTGAAGCTTTCTTT

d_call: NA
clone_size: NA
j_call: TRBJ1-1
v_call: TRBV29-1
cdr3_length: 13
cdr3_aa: CSELDLMNTEAFF
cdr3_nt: TGCAGCGAGCTGGACCTCATGAACACTGAAGCTTTCTTT

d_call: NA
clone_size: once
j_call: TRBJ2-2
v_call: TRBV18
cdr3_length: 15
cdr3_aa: CASSPRTENTGELFF
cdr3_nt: TGTGCCAGCTCACCCCGGACGGAGAACACCGGGGAGCTGTTTTTT

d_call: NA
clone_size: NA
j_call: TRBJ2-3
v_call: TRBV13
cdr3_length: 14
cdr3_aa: CASSLFSDTDTQYF
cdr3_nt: TGTGCCAGCAGCTTGTTTTCAGACACAGATACGCAGTATTTT

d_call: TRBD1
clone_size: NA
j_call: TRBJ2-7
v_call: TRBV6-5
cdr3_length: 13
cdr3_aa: CASSSDREYEQYF
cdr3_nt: TGTGCCAGCAGCAGCGACAGGGAATACGAGCAGTACTTC

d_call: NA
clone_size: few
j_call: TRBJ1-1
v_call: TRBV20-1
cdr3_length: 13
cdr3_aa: CSAREGGNTEAFF
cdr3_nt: TGCAGTGCTAGAGAAGGAGGGAACACTGAAGCTTTCTTT

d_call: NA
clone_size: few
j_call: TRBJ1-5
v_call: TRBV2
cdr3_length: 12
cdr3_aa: CASSEWARPQHF
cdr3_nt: TGTGCCAGCAGTGAATGGGCCCGGCCCCAGCATTTT

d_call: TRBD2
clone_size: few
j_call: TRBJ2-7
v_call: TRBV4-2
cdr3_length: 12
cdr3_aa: CASSQRGYEQYF
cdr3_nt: TGTGCCAGCAGCCAGCGGGGGTACGAGCAGTACTTC

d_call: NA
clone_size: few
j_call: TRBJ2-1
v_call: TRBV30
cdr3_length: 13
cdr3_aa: CAWRGSGSQEQFF
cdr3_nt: TGTGCCTGGAGGGGCTCGGGCAGTCAAGAGCAGTTCTTC

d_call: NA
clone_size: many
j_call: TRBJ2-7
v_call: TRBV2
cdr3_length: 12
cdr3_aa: CASSGGLSEQYF
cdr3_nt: TGTGCCAGCAGTGGCGGCCTCAGCGAGCAGTACTTC

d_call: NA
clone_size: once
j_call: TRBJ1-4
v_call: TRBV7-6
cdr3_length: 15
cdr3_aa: CASSRGPGRDEKLFF
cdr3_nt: TGTGCCAGCAGCCGGGGGCCAGGAAGGGATGAAAAACTGTTTTTT

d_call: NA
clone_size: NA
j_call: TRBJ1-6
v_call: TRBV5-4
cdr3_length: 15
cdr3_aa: CASSPGQTYNSPLHF
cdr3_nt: TGTGCCAGCAGCCCGGGACAAACCTATAATTCACCCCTCCACTTT

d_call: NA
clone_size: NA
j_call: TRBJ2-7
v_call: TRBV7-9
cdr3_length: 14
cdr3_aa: CASSFSLRPHEQYF
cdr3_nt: TGTGCCAGCAGCTTTAGTCTACGGCCCCACGAGCAGTACTTC

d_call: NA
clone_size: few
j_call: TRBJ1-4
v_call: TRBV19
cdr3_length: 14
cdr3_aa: CASSIGGSWAKLFF
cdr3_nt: TGTGCCAGTAGTATCGGAGGATCTTGGGCAAAACTGTTTTTT

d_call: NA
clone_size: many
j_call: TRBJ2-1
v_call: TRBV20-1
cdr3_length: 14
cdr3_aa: CSATTAGWGDEQFF
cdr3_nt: TGCAGTGCTACCACAGCTGGGTGGGGTGATGAGCAGTTCTTC

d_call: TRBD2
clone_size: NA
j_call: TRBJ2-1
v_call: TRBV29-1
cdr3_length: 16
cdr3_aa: CSVSSESGGRYNEQFF
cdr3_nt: TGCAGCGTTTCGTCCGAAAGCGGGGGGCGCTACAATGAGCAGTTCTTC

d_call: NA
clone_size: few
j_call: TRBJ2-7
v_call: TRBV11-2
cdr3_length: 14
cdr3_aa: CASSLVAGFYEQYF
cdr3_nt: TGTGCCAGCAGCTTGGTGGCCGGATTCTACGAGCAGTACTTC

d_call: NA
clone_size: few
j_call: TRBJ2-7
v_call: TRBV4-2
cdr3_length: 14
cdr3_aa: CASSQVPGDYEQYF
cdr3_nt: TGTGCCAGCAGCCAAGTTCCGGGGGACTACGAGCAGTACTTC